Shown below are 18 T cell receptor beta chains from a single sample sequenced in a study of blood T cell repertoires in COVID-19 (TCRdb year 2020). Libraries were constructed by the immunoSEQ multiplex PCR assay. TCRdb re-hosts the immuneACCESS table, in-frame sequences only. Its copies lack some clones; in the studies checked, an unresolved V gene accounts for under half of them, and the cause for the rest is not known. The sample profile shows 80,000 or so clones; approximately 85% of them were found once. Approximately 11% of the sample is held by the ten biggest clonotypes. Sequencing was carried out using peripheral blood. All receptors come from a man aged 60 to 75 with COVID-19, enrolled during active disease.

The chain couples TRBV9 to TRBJ2-1; no definite D call. CDR1 is SGDLS and CDR2 is YYNGEE in the germline V gene. Trimming cost V 0 bases and J 5 bases, with 12 bases left between them. CDR3 length equals 15 residues. CDR3 coding DNA: TGTGCCAGCAGCGTAGTAGGCAGGTCCGACAATGAGCAGTTCTTC. It yields the protein CASSVVGRSDNEQFF.

The CDR3 sequence: CASSLDAWEIYGYTF. The CDR3 DNA reads TGTGCCAGCAGCTTAGATGCTTGGGAGATCTATGGCTACACCTTC. This chain joins TRBV7-9 and TRBJ1-2; the D is unclear. Germline CDR1 SEHNR, CDR2 FQNEAQ (reference sequence). Trimming stripped 1 base from V and 4 bases from J, with 13 bases between. CDR3 length: 15 residues.

The chain uses TRBV6-6 and TRBJ2-4; possibly TRBD1 for D (6 bases). This CDR3 region has 18 residues. The V and J ends lost 6 bases and 9 bases respectively, with 30 bases between them. Germline V gene lookup returns CDR1 MNHNY and CDR2 SVGAGI (reference sequence). CDR3 sequence (DNA): TGTGCCAGCAGACGAAACACCGGGACAATTAGGGCTCATATCATTCAGTACTTC. Translated: CASRRNTGTIRAHIIQYF.

The CDR3 protein is CSVEHRASGTAGGYTF. The CDR3, as DNA: TGCAGCGTTGAACACCGTGCCTCCGGGACAGCGGGTGGCTACACCTTC. The V and J genes are TRBV29-1 and TRBJ1-2; 7 positions agree with TRBD1. The CDR3 has 16 amino acids. Germline V lookup: CDR1 SQVTM, CDR2 ANQGSEA. V trimming: 2 bases; J trimming: 7 bases; junction bases outside the gene matches: 16.

The genes are TRBV28 and TRBJ1-3; perhaps TRBD1 as D (6 bases). This CDR3 contains 16 residues. The ends were cut back, 5 bases at V and 3 bases at J, with 17 bases in the middle. Germline-derived CDR1 and CDR2 are MDHEN and SYDVKM. The CDR3 DNA is TGTGCCAGCAGTCCTAACACAGGGTCGGGTGGAAACACCATATATTTT. It yields the protein CASSPNTGSGGNTIYF.

The gene calls are TRBV5-5 and TRBJ1-3; a possible D gene is TRBD1 (5 bases). V lost 4 bases and J lost 2, with 13 bases in between. Germline CDR1 reads SGHKS; CDR2 reads YYEKEE (reference sequence). The CDR3 has 15 amino acids. This CDR3 reads CASSRAGVTGNTIYF. The CDR3 region has the DNA TGTGCCAGCAGCCGAGCGGGGGTAACTGGAAACACCATATATTTT.

The chain couples TRBV6-6 to TRBJ1-6, with 8 bases lining up with TRBD1. The CDR3 length is 15 residues. Germline V gene lookup returns CDR1 MNHNY and CDR2 SVGAGI (reference sequence). V dropped 0 bases and J dropped 9; count of bases not matched to a gene: 4. This chain's CDR3 is CASSYSDRGPSPLHF. DNA for the CDR3: TGTGCCAGCAGTTACTCAGACAGGGGACCTTCACCCCTCCACTTT.

The V and J genes are TRBV3-1 (or the pseudogene TRBV3-2) and TRBJ2-1; 13 nucleotides agree with TRBD2. V shed 3 bases, J shed 7 bases, and the junction held 0 bases outside the gene matches. The CDR3 is 14 residues long. Germline V gene lookup returns CDR1 LGHDT and CDR2 YNNKEL (reference sequence). The CDR3 DNA reads as TGTGCCAGCAGCCAGGGACTAGCGGGGAATGAGCAGTTCTTC. Residues: CASSQGLAGNEQFF.

CDR3 DNA sequence: TGTGCCAGCAGCCTGGGGGGACTAGCCCAAGAGACCCAGTACTTC. Residues: CASSLGGLAQETQYF. V is TRBV5-5 and J is TRBJ2-5; 9 bases are a match to TRBD2. The CDR3 covers 15 residues. Trimming took 4 bases from V and 1 from J; bases not matched to a gene: 5. Germline V gene lookup returns CDR1 SGHKS and CDR2 YYEKEE (reference sequence).

The table lists this clone with a few counts. The gene calls are TRBV23-1 and TRBJ2-1, with TRBD1 matching 8 bases. TRBV23-1 is noted as an ORF with a role that remains uncertain. The V gene end was trimmed by 4 bases and the J gene end by 3 bases; junction bases not matched to a gene: 11. The CDR3 loop spans 17 amino acids. The CDR3 coding sequence is TGCGCCAGCAGTCCAGAGGACAGGGTAAAAATCTACAATGAGCAGTTCTTC. Translated: CASSPEDRVKIYNEQFF.

The rearrangement joins TRBV4-1 to TRBJ1-1; possibly TRBD1 for D (6 bases). The CDR3 loop spans 14 amino acids. Per germline, CDR1 MGHRA and CDR2 YSYEKL. V was trimmed by 5 bases and J by 5 bases, leaving 15 bases between them. The CDR3 protein is CASSEMGAGTEAFF. The DNA of the CDR3 is TGCGCCAGCAGCGAGATGGGGGCAGGAACTGAAGCTTTCTTT.

Only a few counts were recorded for this clone. V and J are TRBV5-1 and TRBJ2-1, with 13 positions matching TRBD2. Trimming removed 4 bases from V and 6 bases from J; junction bases left unmatched: 4. The V gene's germline CDR1 is SGHRS and CDR2 YFSETQ. The CDR3 extends over 15 amino acids. CDR3 in amino acids: CASSLTSGGANEQFF. The CDR3 nucleotides are TGCGCCAGCAGCCTCACTAGCGGGGGGGCCAATGAGCAGTTCTTC. The variable domain in full, completed from reference TRBV5-1 and TRBJ2-1, reads KAGVTQTPRYLIKTRGQQVTLSCSPISGHRSVSWYQQTPGQGLQFLFEYFSETQRNKGNFPGRFSGRQFSNSRSEMNVSTLELGDSALYLCASSLTSGGANEQFFGPGTRLTVL.

The rearrangement uses TRBV7-2 and TRBJ2-5; 13 positions match TRBD2. The CDR3 is 16 amino acids. Germline trimming cut 2 bases from V and 4 bases from J; bases unmatched to any gene: 4. Germline lookup yields CDR1 SGHTA and CDR2 FQGNSA. In DNA form, the CDR3 reads TGTGCCAGCAGCTTATCAGGACTAGCGGGAGCAGAGACCCAGTACTTC. Translation: CASSLSGLAGAETQYF.

This sequence joins TRBV5-5 and TRBJ2-2; 7 nucleotides agree with TRBD2. The CDR3 is made up of 15 amino acids. Per germline, CDR1 SGHKS and CDR2 YYEKEE (reference sequence). V was clipped by 4 bases and J by 3 bases; unmatched bases: 6. In DNA, the CDR3 is TGTGCCAGCAGCACCGGGACTACCGACACCGGGGAGCTGTTTTTT. As protein: CASSTGTTDTGELFF.

The V call is TRBV3-1 (or the pseudogene TRBV3-2), the J call TRBJ2-5; 9 bases line up with TRBD2. Germline CDR1 LGHDT, CDR2 YNNKEL (reference sequence). V lost 10 bases to trimming and J lost 5 bases; unmatched junction nucleotides: 14. The CDR3 length is 15 residues. CDR3 residues: CATDSLGGGAETQYF. The CDR3 bases are TGTGCCACCGATTCACTGGGCGGGGGGGCGGAGACCCAGTACTTC.

The chain has TRBV30 and TRBJ1-6; D not resolved. In germline, CDR1 is GTSNPN, CDR2 SVGIG (reference sequence). With 7 bases removed from V and 8 bases from J, the gap between germline ends came to 27 bases. There are 17 residues in the CDR3. The CDR3 DNA reads as TGTGCCTCCGCCACGGGGAACGGCCAACTCGACGATTCACCCCTCCACTTT. Its translation is CASATGNGQLDDSPLHF.

This clone occurred a few times. The rearrangement links TRBV19 to TRBJ2-7; D possibly corresponds to TRBD2 (5 bases). Trimming removed 1 base at V and 1 base at J, with 11 bases between. This CDR3 is built from 15 residues. CDR1 and CDR2 from the germline V gene are LNHDA and SQIVND (reference sequence). The CDR3 sequence is CASSIVEGRSYEQYF. CDR3 nucleotide sequence: TGTGCCAGTAGTATAGTTGAAGGGAGATCCTACGAGCAGTACTTC.

The chain is built from TRBV3-1 (or the pseudogene TRBV3-2) and TRBJ1-4, with TRBD1 identical over 8 bases. J gave up 6 bases and V 0 bases, and 9 bases lay outside the gene matches. CDR1 and CDR2 (germline): LGHDT, YNNKEL (reference sequence). This CDR3 contains 17 residues. The CDR3 protein is CASSQEPGGRLDEKLFF. The CDR3 DNA is TGTGCCAGCAGCCAAGAACCAGGGGGCCGGTTGGATGAAAAACTGTTTTTT.